The rows below give T cell receptor beta chains drawn from one sample of a study of tumor-infiltrating lymphocytes in localized non-small cell lung cancer. Method: immunoSEQ multiplex PCR; TCRdb's copy keeps in-frame clones and lacks some. The sample shows approximately 13,000 clones, roughly 85% of them seen only once. The sample consisted of uninvolved lung tissue not adjacent to the tumor. The receptor source for this set is a human donor with non-small cell lung cancer. The CDR3 runs from the conserved cysteine through the conserved F or W. The D gene is left open where the match is weak. Clone sizes are given selectively: once, few, many, or a class where the clone is expanded.

TRBV19	NA	NA	TRBJ2-1	14	CASSIEAYNNEQFF	TGTGCCAGTAGTATAGAGGCCTACAACAATGAGCAGTTCTTC
TRBV28	NA	NA	TRBJ1-1	11	CASSLPTEAFF	TGTGCCAGCAGCCTGCCCACTGAAGCTTTCTTT
TRBV6-6	NA	NA	TRBJ2-5	14	CASSYSRAWETQYF	TGTGCCAGCAGTTACTCGAGAGCGTGGGAGACCCAGTACTTC
TRBV18	NA	few	TRBJ1-1	16	CASSPGAGFGSTEAFF	TGTGCCAGCTCACCGGGAGCAGGGTTTGGGTCCACTGAAGCTTTCTTT
TRBV10-3	NA	NA	TRBJ2-7	14	CATSPPGATYEQYF	TGTGCCACCTCCCCCCCCGGGGCTACCTACGAGCAGTACTTC
TRBV7-6	NA	NA	TRBJ1-5	13	CASSVRVDQPQHF	TGTGCCAGCAGCGTCAGGGTAGATCAGCCCCAGCATTTT
TRBV7-8	NA	NA	TRBJ2-7	17	CASSLARARGGGYEQYF	TGTGCCAGCAGCTTAGCCAGGGCCCGTGGTGGAGGGTACGAGCAGTACTTC
TRBV10-3	TRBD2	NA	TRBJ2-3	15	CAITSTSGSTDTQYF	TGTGCCATCACCTCGACTAGCGGAAGCACAGATACGCAGTATTTT
TRBV29-1	NA	NA	TRBJ2-1	14	CSVVSQRSYNEQFF	TGCAGCGTTGTTTCGCAGCGCTCCTACAATGAGCAGTTCTTC
TRBV18	TRBD1	NA	TRBJ2-6	18	CASSPRETGGTGANVLTF	TGTGCCAGCTCACCACGAGAGACAGGGGGCACTGGGGCCAACGTCCTGACTTTC
TRBV29-1	NA	NA	TRBJ1-1	11	CSVWSRTEAFF	TGCAGCGTTTGGAGTAGGACTGAAGCTTTCTTT
TRBV2	NA	NA	TRBJ2-3	16	CASRGGGQTSTDTQYF	TGTGCCAGCAGGGGGGGAGGACAGACTAGCACAGATACGCAGTATTTT
TRBV10-2	NA	NA	TRBJ1-1	11	CASSRDTEAFF	TGCGCCAGCAGCCGGGACACTGAAGCTTTCTTT
TRBV2	NA	NA	TRBJ2-7	14	CASSEIDRKDEQYF	TGTGCCAGCAGTGAAATAGATCGGAAGGACGAGCAGTACTTC
TRBV28	NA	NA	TRBJ2-1	16	CASSSRLARSYNEQFF	TGTGCCAGCAGTTCCAGGCTAGCACGCTCCTACAATGAGCAGTTCTTC
TRBV30	TRBD2	NA	TRBJ2-2	16	CACSRGSSGVGGELFF	TGTGCCTGTTCCCGAGGGAGTAGCGGGGTCGGCGGGGAGCTGTTTTTT
TRBV5-1	TRBD2	NA	TRBJ2-6	18	CASGRGLAEPSGANVLTF	TGCGCCAGTGGTAGGGGACTAGCGGAGCCCTCTGGGGCCAACGTCCTGACTTTC
TRBV5-4	NA	once	TRBJ2-7	12	CASSNGPLEQYF	TGTGCCAGCAGCAACGGTCCCCTCGAGCAGTACTTC
TRBV4-1	NA	medium-sized	TRBJ1-6	14	CASSLWGQGSPLHF	TGCGCCAGCAGCCTTTGGGGCCAGGGTTCACCCCTCCACTTT
TRBV5-1	TRBD1	NA	TRBJ2-1	15	CASSLVTGPDNEQFF	TGCGCCAGCAGCTTGGTGACAGGGCCGGACAATGAGCAGTTCTTC
TRBV7-9	TRBD1	NA	TRBJ1-2	17	CASSLSGGTGRYYGYTF	TGTGCCAGCAGCTTATCCGGAGGGACAGGGAGATACTATGGCTACACCTTC
TRBV6-4	TRBD2	NA	TRBJ2-1	15	CASSKTSGGAYEQFF	TGTGCCAGCAGTAAGACTAGCGGGGGGGCTTATGAGCAGTTCTTC
TRBV6-5	TRBD2	few	TRBJ2-1	16	CASSYSSGGPSNEQFF	TGTGCCAGCAGTTATTCTAGCGGGGGGCCCTCCAATGAGCAGTTCTTC
TRBV29-1	TRBD2	NA	TRBJ2-5	14	CSVGAGGPGVTQYF	TGCAGCGTAGGAGCGGGAGGGCCCGGGGTGACCCAGTACTTC
TRBV15	NA	NA	TRBJ1-3	17	CATSPPFSRASGNTIYF	TGTGCCACCAGCCCTCCCTTTTCTAGGGCTTCGGGAAACACCATATATTTT
TRBV7-2	NA	NA	TRBJ2-7	16	CASSPEGQVLLHEQYF	TGTGCCAGCAGCCCAGAGGGGCAGGTCCTTCTCCACGAGCAGTACTTC
TRBV7-6	NA	NA	TRBJ2-2	15	CASSPGDLETGELFF	TGTGCCAGCAGCCCGGGGGACCTAGAGACCGGGGAGCTGTTTTTT
TRBV10-3	NA	NA	TRBJ2-1	12	CAIRAPGDEQFF	TGTGCCATCAGGGCCCCAGGGGATGAGCAGTTCTTC
TRBV2	NA	NA	TRBJ2-7	13	CATTGLGWREQYF	TGTGCCACCACCGGACTGGGGTGGCGGGAGCAGTACTTC
TRBV7-9	TRBD2	NA	TRBJ2-1	15	CASSLGSGVYNEQFF	TGTGCCAGCAGCTTAGGGAGCGGGGTATACAATGAGCAGTTCTTC
TRBV9	NA	NA	TRBJ1-3	17	CASSVRFEAGSGNTIYF	TGTGCCAGCAGCGTACGGTTTGAGGCGGGCTCTGGAAACACCATATATTTT
TRBV5-1	NA	NA	TRBJ1-4	13	CASSQGLNEKLFF	TGCGCCAGCAGCCAGGGGCTGAATGAAAAACTGTTTTTT
TRBV6-6	TRBD2	once	TRBJ2-7	15	CASSYGLAGTYEQYF	TGTGCCAGCAGTTACGGACTAGCGGGGACCTACGAGCAGTACTTC
TRBV19	NA	NA	TRBJ2-5	13	CASSMGTQETQYF	TGTGCCAGTAGTATGGGGACCCAAGAGACCCAGTACTTC
TRBV28	NA	NA	TRBJ2-7	13	CASRVTLSYEQYF	TGTGCCAGTAGAGTTACACTCTCCTACGAGCAGTACTTC
TRBV6-5	TRBD2	few	TRBJ2-5	16	CASSYRLAGAGETQYF	TGTGCCAGCAGTTATAGACTAGCGGGAGCTGGCGAGACCCAGTACTTC
TRBV6-6	NA	NA	TRBJ1-5	14	CASSSGGDNQPQHF	TGTGCCAGCAGTTCCGGTGGAGACAATCAGCCCCAGCATTTT
TRBV5-1	TRBD1	few	TRBJ2-7	15	CASSLAPGGPYEQYF	TGCGCCAGCAGCTTGGCGCCAGGGGGACCCTACGAGCAGTACTTC
TRBV7-2	NA	few	TRBJ2-2	13	CASSFYRTGELFF	TGTGCCAGCAGCTTCTACCGCACCGGGGAGCTGTTTTTT
TRBV30	TRBD1	NA	TRBJ2-7	15	CAWRGGTGRSYEQYF	TGTGCCTGGAGGGGAGGGACAGGGAGAAGCTACGAGCAGTACTTC
TRBV10-3	TRBD1	NA	TRBJ1-3	14	CAIRSQGAVNTIYF	TGTGCCATCAGGTCGCAGGGGGCTGTAAACACCATATATTTT
TRBV11-2	NA	NA	TRBJ2-5	16	CASSLTSSTPLKTQYF	TGTGCCAGCAGCTTAACCTCTTCAACCCCATTGAAGACCCAGTACTTC
TRBV6-5	TRBD1	NA	TRBJ1-5	14	CASSYRQGDQPQHF	TGTGCCAGCAGTTACCGGCAGGGGGATCAGCCCCAGCATTTT
TRBV11-3	NA	few	TRBJ1-5	19	CAYHPCAAFRTLGNQPQHF	TGTGCCTACCACCCATGTGCGGCGTTTAGGACACTAGGCAATCAGCCCCAGCATTTT
TRBV19	NA	NA	TRBJ2-6	18	CASSIGITGWAGANVLTF	TGTGCCAGTAGTATAGGCATAACGGGATGGGCTGGGGCCAACGTCCTGACTTTC
TRBV29-1	NA	NA	TRBJ1-4	12	CSVSQGGEKLFF	TGCAGCGTTTCCCAGGGTGGCGAAAAACTGTTTTTT
TRBV5-6	NA	NA	TRBJ1-3	13	CASSRQGLNTIYF	TGTGCCAGCAGCCGCCAGGGCCTAAACACCATATATTTT
TRBV14	NA	NA	TRBJ2-2	14	CASRRDTYTGELFF	TGTGCCAGCAGAAGGGACACTTACACCGGGGAGCTGTTTTTT